Presented here are 19 T cell receptor beta chains from one specimen sequenced in a study of OX40 agonist ivuxolimab in advanced cancers. Sequencing was performed with immunoSEQ multiplex PCR; in TCRdb, only in-frame clones are kept and a portion is missing. Among around 55,000 clones listed, around 88% were seen once. The material sequenced was CD4+ or CD8+ T cells sorted from blood, taken in a trial of the OX40 agonist ivuxolimab. The receptors originated from an adult with an advanced solid tumor such as melanoma, head and neck, liver or kidney cancer.

The genes are TRBV28 and TRBJ1-1; TRBD1 aligns across 7 bases. Losses at the gene ends were 7 bases for V and 3 bases for J; bases not matched to a gene: 11. In germline, CDR1 is MDHEN, CDR2 SYDVKM. The length of the CDR3 is 15 residues. The CDR3 bases are TGTGCCAGCAACCCGCCGGGACAGCGATACACTGAAGCTTTCTTT. This sequence encodes CASNPPGQRYTEAFF.

This clone appeared a single time. The gene calls are TRBV5-1 and TRBJ2-7, with a weak D call TRBD1 (6 bases). The V end lost 3 bases, the J end lost 1 base, and 11 bases lay between the germline ends. The CDR3 runs 14 residues. The germline gives CDR1 SGHRS, CDR2 YFSETQ. CDR3 sequence: CASSSNTGSYEQYF. The CDR3 region has the DNA TGCGCCAGCAGCTCGAATACAGGGTCCTACGAGCAGTACTTC.

This clone was detected once. This chain links TRBV5-4 with TRBJ2-5; tentatively, D is TRBD1 or TRBD2 (5 bases each). The J call is doubtful: the DNA matches TRBJ2-7 better. The CDR3 sequence is 15 residues long. Germline CDR1 reads SGHNT; CDR2 reads YYREEE (reference sequence). The DNA for the CDR3 is TGTGCCAGCAGCGTAAGCACGGGACCAATGCACGAGCAGTACTTC. It encodes CASSVSTGPMHEQYF.

The J gene is TRBJ2-7, the V gene TRBV11-2; D ambiguous. Deletions cut 1 base from V and 3 bases from J, with 4 bases between. Germline lookup yields CDR1 SGHAT and CDR2 FQNNGV. The CDR3 spans 12 residues. This chain's CDR3 is CASSLVNYEQYF. The CDR3 DNA is TGTGCCAGCAGCTTAGTCAACTACGAGCAGTACTTC.

This chain joins TRBV25-1 and TRBJ2-2, with 7 bases fitting TRBD2. In germline, CDR1 is MGHDK, CDR2 SYGVNS. CDR3 length: 15 residues. The junction had 6 bases not matched to a gene; V was cut back by 4 bases and J by 4 bases. CDR3 protein: CASSGWGRGTGELFF. The DNA of the CDR3 is TGTGCCAGCAGTGGATGGGGGAGGGGCACCGGGGAGCTGTTTTTT.

The rearrangement uses TRBV5-1 and TRBJ2-7; TRBD2 matches at 9 bases. The V gene's germline CDR1 is SGHRS and CDR2 YFSETQ. The CDR3 has 15 amino acids. V shed 3 bases, J shed 1 base, and the junction held 5 bases outside the gene matches. As DNA, the CDR3 is TGCGCCAGCAGCTCGGATAGCGGGAGATCCTACGAGCAGTACTTC. Translating it yields CASSSDSGRSYEQYF.

V usage is TRBV7-2 and J usage is TRBJ2-1; 13 positions match TRBD2. The CDR3 has 18 residues. Germline V gene sequence: CDR1 SGHTA, CDR2 FQGNSA. Trimming removed 2 bases from V and 9 bases from J; junction bases left unmatched: 13. The CDR3 protein is CASSLIGRLAGGVAEQFF. CDR3 nucleotides: TGTGCCAGCAGCTTAATAGGGAGACTAGCGGGAGGAGTAGCTGAGCAGTTCTTC. The variable domain in full, with the rest retrieved from reference TRBV7-2 and TRBJ2-1, is GAGVSQSPSNKVTEKGKDVELRCDPISGHTALYWYRQSLGQGLEFLIYFQGNSAPDKSGLPSDRFSAERTGGSVSTLTIQRTQQEDSAVYLCASSLIGRLAGGVAEQFFGPGTRLTVL.

The rearrangement uses TRBV19 and TRBJ1-5; D is unclear. The CDR3 is 15 residues long. Deletions cut 1 base from V and 7 bases from J, with 14 bases between. Germline assignment: CDR1 LNHDA and CDR2 SQIVND (reference sequence). The CDR3 protein is CASSIGGIFGQPQHF. Here the CDR3 DNA reads TGTGCCAGTAGTATAGGCGGGATATTCGGGCAGCCCCAGCATTTT. Looking up the rest from reference TRBV19 and TRBJ1-5 gives the full variable domain: DGGITQSPKYLFRKEGQNVTLSCEQNLNHDAMYWYRQDPGQGLRLIYYSQIVNDFQKGDIAEGYSVSREKKESFPLTVTSAQKNPTAFYLCASSIGGIFGQPQHFGDGTRLSIL.

The genes are TRBV4-1 and TRBJ2-4; tentatively, D is TRBD1 (5 bases). V was clipped by 1 base and J by 3 bases, with 10 bases between them. The CDR3 contains 15 residues. Germline loops: CDR1 MGHRA, CDR2 YSYEKL. This chain's CDR3 is CASSQGVRGKNIQYF. CDR3 coding DNA: TGCGCCAGCAGCCAAGGGGTAAGGGGCAAAAACATTCAGTACTTC.

The chain carries TRBV5-1 and TRBJ2-7, with D perhaps matching TRBD2 (5 bases). The CDR3 is 13 amino acids. From germline, CDR1 is SGHRS and CDR2 YFSETQ. V was cut by 2 bases and J by 5 bases, with 11 bases left in between. CDR3 sequence (DNA): TGCGCCAGCAGCTTAGCGGTAGGCGACGAGCAGTACTTC. This gives the protein CASSLAVGDEQYF. The full variable domain, with the rest looked up from reference TRBV5-1 and TRBJ2-7, is KAGVTQTPRYLIKTRGQQVTLSCSPISGHRSVSWYQQTPGQGLQFLFEYFSETQRNKGNFPGRFSGRQFSNSRSEMNVSTLELGDSALYLCASSLAVGDEQYFGPGTRLTVT.

V and J are TRBV5-6 and TRBJ1-2, with D hard to call. This CDR3 region has 14 residues. The germline V gene has CDR1 SGHDT and CDR2 YYEEEE. V lost 3 bases and J lost 2, with 11 bases in between. The CDR3 DNA follows: TGTGCCAGCAGCTCAGGCGTCAGAAACTATGGCTACACCTTC. Protein product: CASSSGVRNYGYTF.

This chain uses TRBV15 with TRBJ1-3; TRBD1 might be the D (5 bases). This CDR3 has 19 residues. The V gene lost 0 bases and the J gene lost 3 bases, with 21 bases spanning the gap. Germline V gives CDR1 LNHNV, CDR2 YYDKDF (reference sequence). The CDR3 reads CATSRDRPVSRQLGNTIYF. CDR3 nucleotides: TGTGCCACCAGCAGAGATCGACCCGTCTCGCGACAGCTTGGAAACACCATATATTTT.

Only a few counts were recorded for this clone. The chain couples TRBV6-1 to TRBJ1-2; weak D call: TRBD1 (5 bases). Trimming pared 7 bases from V and 3 bases from J, leaving 6 bases between. The CDR3 runs 11 residues. Germline lookup yields CDR1 MNHNS and CDR2 SASEGT. Here the CDR3 reads CASTGYYGYTF. CDR3 nucleotides: TGTGCCAGCACAGGGTACTATGGCTACACCTTC.

This chain connects TRBV27 to TRBJ2-7; 9 bases fit TRBD1. The CDR3 has 15 amino acids. The germline CDR1 and CDR2 sequences are MNHEY and SMNVEV (reference sequence). The ends lost 6 bases at V and 3 bases at J; junction bases unmatched: 9. The CDR3 reads CASSPGTGLGYEQYF. The CDR3 nucleotides read TGTGCCAGCAGCCCAGGGACAGGGCTCGGCTACGAGCAGTACTTC.

The chain joins TRBV10-1 to TRBJ2-1; perhaps TRBD2 as D (5 bases). The germline V gene encodes CDR1 WNHNN and CDR2 SYGVQD (reference sequence). The ends were cut back, 6 bases at V and 8 bases at J, with 17 bases in the middle. This CDR3 comprises 14 residues. As DNA, the CDR3 is TGCGCCAGCAGCGGGGTAAGAGACGGCGATGAGCAGTTCTTC. Translated, it gives CASSGVRDGDEQFF.

This clone was counted only a few times. V and J are TRBV7-8 and TRBJ1-3; 7 bases are a match to TRBD1. V was pared by 5 bases and J by 0 bases, with 19 bases of the junction left unmatched. The CDR3 consists of 20 residues. Germline V lookup: CDR1 SGHVS, CDR2 FQNEAQ. CDR3 nucleotide sequence: TGTGCCAGCAGCCGAAATCCCAGAACTGACAGGGCCCACTCTGGAAACACCATATATTTT. Protein product: CASSRNPRTDRAHSGNTIYF. The variable domain in full, completed from reference TRBV7-8 and TRBJ1-3, reads GAGVSQSPRYKVAKRGQDVALRCDPISGHVSLFWYQQALGQGPEFLTYFQNEAQLDKSGLPSDRFFAERPEGSVSTLKIQRTQQEDSAVYLCASSRNPRTDRAHSGNTIYFGEGSWLTVV.

This chain links TRBV2 with TRBJ2-1; no definite D call. The length of the CDR3 is 14 residues. Trimming stripped 7 bases from V and 3 bases from J, with 13 bases between. Germline loops: CDR1 SNHLY, CDR2 FYNNEI. The CDR3 sequence is CASNSGERYNEQFF. The CDR3 region has the DNA TGTGCCAGCAACTCGGGTGAGCGCTACAATGAGCAGTTCTTC.

This rearrangement joins TRBV19 to TRBJ1-4, with 9 bases identical to TRBD1. This CDR3 region has 15 residues. The V and J ends lost 5 bases and 5 bases, in that order; junction bases with no gene match: 6. Germline loops: CDR1 LNHDA, CDR2 SQIVND (reference sequence). This CDR3 is CASSFYRGQNEKLFF. The CDR3 DNA reads TGTGCCAGTAGTTTTTACAGGGGGCAAAATGAAAAACTGTTTTTT.

This clone was detected a few times. V is TRBV28 and J is TRBJ1-1; possible D gene TRBD1, 5 bases. The CDR3 loop spans 15 amino acids. Germline lookup yields CDR1 MDHEN and CDR2 SYDVKM. V was shortened by 8 bases and J by 1 base, with 17 bases between the two germline ends. The CDR3 sequence is CASGTFRAANTEAFF. CDR3 in DNA: TGTGCCAGCGGAACCTTCAGGGCGGCGAACACTGAAGCTTTCTTT.